This T cell receptor (beta chain) emerged from a study of T cell responses to AZD1222 COVID-19 vaccine. The study's findings and limits: Possibly, clonal diversity was underestimated; donors were largely white British and included more females. Baseline antibody screening turned up just six seropositive AZD1222 recipients. Spike-specific TCR repertoires showed rising breadth and depth after two AZD1222 doses. In the spike-specific TCR repertoire, nearly half reportedly target unmutated variant regions.

Regarding this clone: Its antigen is unidentified.

Only in-frame clones appear in the TCRdb table, and some are missing; sequencing was by immunoSEQ multiplex PCR. The repertoire holds 150,000 to 200,000 clones, with 93% as singletons. CDR1 is MNHEY and CDR2 is SMNVEV in the germline V gene (reference sequence). The V end lost 2 bases, the J end lost 2 bases, and 24 bases lay between the germline ends. CDR3 length: 19 residues. The chain employs TRBV27 and TRBJ1-1; D perhaps matches TRBD1 (5 bases). The sequence came from an adult in good health. Source: peripheral blood, taken on day 0 of AZD1222 vaccination. CDR3 loop: CASSLRGIGKRYTNTEAFF. In nucleotides, the CDR3 is TGTGCCAGCAGTTTAAGGGGTATAGGGAAGAGATACACCAACACTGAAGCTTTCTTT.